Detailed here is one T cell receptor (beta chain). Its cognate antigen is unknown. The source of the sample is a study of cytomegalovirus exposure and HLA in healthy donors. Findings and limits, study-wide: A later analysis associated 15,000 to 20,000 TCR beta sequences with HLA alleles at a 0.05 false discovery rate. In a later analysis, a missense DCLRE1C variant was linked to TCR beta V- and J-gene trimming.

The primer mix had 60 Vbeta and 13 Jbeta primers. Assay used: immunoSEQ multiplex PCR; TCRdb lists only in-frame clones, some missing. This sample carries just over 150,000 clones, 78% of them seen once, and the ten largest clones take under 4%. CDR3 length: 13 residues. Germline V lookup: CDR1 MNHNS, CDR2 SASEGT. Trimming removed 6 bases from V and 1 base from J; junction bases left unmatched: 2. This TCR came from a woman aged 40 to 55 in good health and CMV-seronegative. This chain uses TRBV6-1 with TRBJ2-5, with TRBD2 matching 7 bases. Sequencing was performed on PBMCs. This CDR3 is CASSGTTQETQYF. CDR3 bases: TGTGCCAGCAGCGGGACTACCCAAGAGACCCAGTACTTC.